This T cell receptor (beta chain) was identified in a study of cytomegalovirus exposure and HLA in healthy donors. Across the study: The same platform was used for the 100 to 150 validation repertoires as for the approximately 630 first-cohort repertoires, as reported in a later analysis.

Overall study results and limits: Most TCR sequences were rare, but some public TCRs occurred in many donors. Cytomegalovirus association was listed for 164 TCR beta chains.

Germline V gene data show CDR1 as SGHDT and CDR2 as YYEEEE. V dropped 2 bases and J dropped 2; count of bases not matched to a gene: 11. The CDR3 is made up of 17 amino acids. TCRdb's copy holds only in-frame clones and misses some; the assay was immunoSEQ multiplex PCR. This table has about 280,000 clones, roughly 90% appearing once. This clone was picked up one time. Its antigen is not known. While the first cohort had around 700 subjects, the donors belonged to the separate validation cohort of about 120 subjects. The sample taken for sequencing was PBMCs. V is TRBV5-6 and J is TRBJ2-7; TRBD1 matches at 9 bases. The sequence derives from a woman under 30 in good health and CMV-seronegative. The CDR3 loop is CASSFPFPTGGTYEQYF. As DNA, the CDR3 is TGTGCCAGCAGCTTCCCGTTCCCGACAGGGGGTACCTACGAGCAGTACTTC.